What follows describes a single T cell receptor (beta chain). Its antigen remains unknown. The data originate from a study of cytomegalovirus exposure and HLA in healthy donors. The PCR ran on 60 Vbeta and 13 Jbeta primers. Sequencing used immunoSEQ multiplex PCR; TCRdb keeps in-frame clones, though not all of them. Seen here are around 150,000 clones, approximately 78% observed once, and the top ten hold about 8.1%. V lost 0 bases to trimming and J lost 5 bases; unmatched junction nucleotides: 6. The V gene's germline CDR1 is GTSNPN and CDR2 SVGIG (reference sequence). The length of the CDR3 is 15 residues. Study-wide points: DRB1 showed the most TCR associations and HLA-C the fewest in a later analysis, as rates varied by HLA locus. What TCR beta sequences reportedly achieved was accurate prediction of HLA-A and HLA-B alleles in most subjects. There were reportedly fewer N-insertions in an Asian-associated ancestry cluster than the approximately 630-donor mean, in a later analysis. The presence/absence work took it that sequencing depth was about the same across donors.

The clonotype originates from a woman aged 50 to 65 in good health and CMV-seropositive. Material for sequencing was PBMCs. This chain connects TRBV30 to TRBJ2-3; 9 bases are a match to TRBD2. Here the CDR3 reads CAWSVRSAGGDTQYF. The CDR3, as DNA: TGTGCCTGGAGTGTACGCTCAGCGGGAGGAGATACGCAGTATTTT.